A single T cell receptor (beta chain) is shown here with its context. These data originate in a study of blood T cell repertoires in COVID-19. Per the germline V gene, CDR1 is GTSNPN and CDR2 is SVGIG (reference sequence). CDR3 size: 13 residues. Trimming took 4 bases from V and 10 from J, leaving 16 bases between them. Libraries were prepared by immunoSEQ multiplex PCR; TCRdb keeps only in-frame clonotypes and omits some of them. The sample shows tens of thousands of clones, around 92% of them seen only once. The sample comprised peripheral blood. This clonotype was obtained from a woman aged 45-60 years in a cohort sampled during active COVID-19. The chain recombines TRBV30 with TRBJ1-4; maybe TRBD1 (6 bases). CDR3 in amino acids: CAWMPAGAVKLFF. The CDR3 DNA sequence: TGTGCCTGGATGCCCGCGGGGGCGGTAAAACTGTTTTTT.